The next 22 T cell receptor beta chains were all read from a single sample in a study of OX40 agonist ivuxolimab in advanced cancers. TCRdb's copy holds only in-frame clones and misses some; the assay was immunoSEQ multiplex PCR. The data hold 48,000 or so clones, with about 85% observed a single time. The specimen was CD4+ or CD8+ T cells sorted from blood, collected in a trial of the OX40 agonist ivuxolimab. The source of these receptors is an adult with an advanced solid tumor such as melanoma, head and neck, liver or kidney cancer.

V and J are TRBV2 and TRBJ2-7, with TRBD1 matching 11 bases. With V trimmed by 10 bases and J by 6 bases, 11 bases remained unmatched. This CDR3 is 14 amino acids long. Germline CDR1 SNHLY, CDR2 FYNNEI. CDR3 nucleotide sequence: TGTGCCACCGACCCCCGGGGGACAGGGGGCGAGCAGTACTTC. This sequence encodes CATDPRGTGGEQYF. Combining the CDR3 with reference TRBV2 and TRBJ2-7 gives the whole variable domain EPEVTQTPSHQVTQMGQEVILRCVPISNHLYFYWYRQILGQKVEFLVSFYNNEISEKSEIFDDQFSVERPDGSNFTLKIRSTKLEDSAMYFCATDPRGTGGEQYFGPGTRLTVT.

The sample holds one count of this clone. This sequence joins TRBV2 and TRBJ2-7, with 10 bases that match TRBD1. The CDR3 covers 15 residues. V lost 7 bases to trimming and J lost 6 bases; unmatched junction nucleotides: 12. Germline lookup yields CDR1 SNHLY and CDR2 FYNNEI. CDR3 sequence reads: CASKPRTGGSSEQYF. DNA for the CDR3: TGTGCCAGCAAGCCGAGGACAGGGGGAAGTAGCGAGCAGTACTTC.

The genes are TRBV12-5 and TRBJ2-1; weak D call: TRBD1 (6 bases). The CDR3 consists of 16 residues. V shed 3 bases and J shed 4 bases, with 16 bases lying between them. Germline-derived CDR1 and CDR2 are LGHNT and FRNRAP. For the CDR3, the DNA is TGTGCTAGTGGTTTTATCGGGCAGGGGAAATACAATGAGCAGTTCTTC. Its protein is CASGFIGQGKYNEQFF.

This clone was recorded only once. This rearrangement joins TRBV6-5 to TRBJ2-2, with D possibly being TRBD2 (5 bases). The V end was cut by 5 bases, the J end by 5 bases, with 6 bases between. CDR3 size: 12 residues. Per the germline V gene, CDR1 is MNHEY and CDR2 is SVGAGI. In DNA form, the CDR3 reads TGTGCCAGCAGTCGGGGAACCGGGGAGCTGTTTTTT. It codes for CASSRGTGELFF.

V gene TRBV19 combines with J gene TRBJ2-2; D call uncertain. Germline-derived CDR1 and CDR2 are LNHDA and SQIVND (reference sequence). This CDR3 is built from 16 residues. Trimming stripped 8 bases from V and 0 bases from J, with 16 bases between. CDR3 nucleotides: TGTGCCAGTTGGGTTGTGGCCACCGCGAACACCGGGGAGCTGTTTTTT. Encoded protein: CASWVVATANTGELFF. Full variable domain (rest looked up from reference TRBV19 and TRBJ2-2): DGGITQSPKYLFRKEGQNVTLSCEQNLNHDAMYWYRQDPGQGLRLIYYSQIVNDFQKGDIAEGYSVSREKKESFPLTVTSAQKNPTAFYLCASWVVATANTGELFFGEGSRLTVL.

The V call is TRBV6-5, the J call TRBJ2-1; perhaps TRBD2 as D (6 bases). Per the germline V gene, CDR1 is MNHEY and CDR2 is SVGAGI. This CDR3 has 15 amino acids. V was pared by 2 bases and J by 8 bases, with 16 bases between. CDR3 loop: CASSYISGPDDEQFF. CDR3 in DNA: TGTGCCAGCAGTTACATTAGCGGTCCCGACGATGAGCAGTTCTTC.

This chain connects TRBV10-3 to TRBJ1-1; D remains ambiguous. The V gene's germline CDR1 is ENHRY and CDR2 SYGVKD. The germline V and J ends were trimmed by 6 bases and 0 bases, with 11 bases remaining between them. CDR3 length: 14 residues. This chain's CDR3 is CAIRDGLMNTEAFF. CDR3 DNA sequence: TGTGCCATCAGGGACGGGCTAATGAACACTGAAGCTTTCTTT.

The CDR3 DNA is TGCGCCAGCAGCTCGGGACTTACTAGCACAGATACGCAGTATTTT. Translated, it gives CASSSGLTSTDTQYF. The chain has TRBV5-1 and TRBJ2-3; tentatively, D is TRBD2 (6 bases). Trimming took 3 bases from V and 0 from J, leaving 11 bases between them. Looked up from germline, CDR1 is SGHRS and CDR2 is YFSETQ. This CDR3 is 15 amino acids long.

This chain joins TRBV5-4 and TRBJ2-1; TRBD1 agrees at 9 bases. V shed 4 bases, J shed 7 bases, and the junction held 9 bases outside the gene matches. CDR1 and CDR2 from the germline V gene are SGHNT and YYREEE (reference sequence). The CDR3 extends over 15 amino acids. The CDR3 loop is CASSTTQDRGNEQFF. The CDR3 coding sequence is TGTGCCAGCAGCACAACCCAGGACAGGGGAAATGAGCAGTTCTTC.

J is TRBJ2-3 and V is TRBV10-1; D uncertain. This CDR3 is built from 14 residues. Germline-derived CDR1 and CDR2 are WNHNN and SYGVQD (reference sequence). V was shortened by 0 bases and J by 4 bases, with 8 bases between the two germline ends. Written as DNA, the CDR3 is TGCGCCAGCAGTGAGTCGCACCGCCCAGATACGCAGTATTTT. This translates into CASSESHRPDTQYF.

CDR3 nucleotide sequence: TGTGCCAGCAGTGAGGTTCTCAATGAGCAGTTCTTC. This translates into CASSEVLNEQFF. The chain uses TRBV6-1 and TRBJ2-1, with D unresolved. V was trimmed by 3 bases and J by 6 bases, leaving 6 bases between them. Per the germline V gene, CDR1 is MNHNS and CDR2 is SASEGT. The CDR3 sequence is 12 residues long.

This clone was seen a few times. The chain uses TRBV11-2 and TRBJ1-4; D might be TRBD1 (5 bases). This CDR3 spans 15 amino acids. V dropped 2 bases and J dropped 8 bases, with 15 bases sitting between them. The V gene's germline CDR1 is SGHAT and CDR2 FQNNGV. The CDR3 loop reads CASSLRTPLGEKLFF. CDR3 coding DNA: TGTGCCAGCAGCTTAAGGACACCGCTCGGGGAAAAACTGTTTTTT.

This CDR3 is CASINGEGRPEAQYF. Written as DNA, the CDR3 is TGTGCCAGCATTAACGGGGAGGGGCGGCCCGAGGCCCAGTACTTC. The chain combines TRBV28 with TRBJ2-5, with 7 bases lining up with TRBD2. Germline CDR1 and CDR2: MDHEN and SYDVKM. V was clipped by 7 bases and J by 9 bases; unmatched bases: 17. This CDR3 is built from 15 residues.

V gene TRBV5-4 combines with J gene TRBJ1-2, with D possibly matching TRBD1 (5 bases). The germline CDR1 and CDR2 sequences are SGHNT and YYREEE (reference sequence). V was clipped by 2 bases and J by 8 bases, with 13 bases between them. The CDR3 contains 13 residues. CDR3 nucleotides: TGTGCCAGCAGCTTACCTGACCAGGGCGGCTACACCTTC. This encodes CASSLPDQGGYTF.

The V and J genes are TRBV9 and TRBJ1-4; D perhaps matches TRBD1 (5 bases). Germline V gene sequence: CDR1 SGDLS, CDR2 YYNGEE. V was pared by 0 bases and J by 4 bases, with 16 bases between. This CDR3 comprises 17 residues. CDR3 in amino acids: CASSVGVGAGDNEKLFF. The CDR3 nucleotides are TGTGCCAGCAGCGTAGGGGTCGGGGCGGGGGATAATGAAAAACTGTTTTTT.

The chain uses TRBV28 and TRBJ1-5, with unresolved D. Germline assignment: CDR1 MDHEN and CDR2 SYDVKM. The CDR3 contains 12 residues. V was pared by 7 bases and J by 3 bases, with 7 bases between. CDR3 in amino acids: CASTLNNQPQHF. The CDR3 DNA sequence: TGTGCCAGCACCCTCAACAATCAGCCCCAGCATTTT.

This chain joins TRBV18 and TRBJ2-7, with D perhaps being TRBD1 or TRBD2 (5 bases each). Trimming took off 3 bases at V and 1 base at J, with 13 bases between the two ends. This CDR3 region has 15 residues. Germline assignment: CDR1 KGHSH and CDR2 LQKENI. The CDR3 spells CASSPGTGGSYEQYF. The CDR3 bases are TGTGCCAGCTCACCCGGGACCGGCGGGTCCTACGAGCAGTACTTC.

The V call is TRBV14, the J call TRBJ1-2; maybe TRBD1 (5 bases). This CDR3 comprises 14 residues. The V end lost 1 base, the J end lost 3 bases, and 9 bases lay between the germline ends. Germline V gene sequence: CDR1 SGHDN, CDR2 FVKESK. CDR3 in amino acids: CASSQGTLHYGYTF. The CDR3 DNA is TGTGCCAGCAGCCAAGGGACACTCCACTATGGCTACACCTTC.

The count of this clone is one. This rearrangement joins TRBV30 to TRBJ2-7; 7 nucleotides match TRBD1. CDR3 length equals 14 residues. CDR1 and CDR2 from the germline V gene are GTSNPN and SVGIG (reference sequence). Trimming cost V 2 bases and J 3 bases; bases outside gene matches: 7. CDR3 in amino acids: CAWSSGGMGYEQYF. DNA for the CDR3: TGTGCCTGGAGTTCAGGGGGAATGGGCTACGAGCAGTACTTC.

This chain links TRBV5-1 with TRBJ1-1, with D uncertain. The V gene's germline CDR1 is SGHRS and CDR2 YFSETQ. The CDR3 extends over 12 amino acids. The ends were cut back, 2 bases at V and 4 bases at J, with 6 bases in the middle. CDR3 DNA sequence: TGCGCCAGCAGCTTCGGCACCACTGAAGCTTTCTTT. It codes for CASSFGTTEAFF.

V usage is TRBV28 and J usage is TRBJ1-1, with D possibly being TRBD1 (6 bases). Trimming took off 10 bases at V and 8 bases at J, with 14 bases between the two ends. Germline loops: CDR1 MDHEN, CDR2 SYDVKM. This CDR3 has 11 amino acids. CDR3 loop: CATGTKVEAFF. The DNA of the CDR3 is TGTGCCACCGGGACAAAGGTCGAAGCTTTCTTT.

The rearrangement links TRBV4-2 to TRBJ2-3; D perhaps matches TRBD2 (5 bases). This CDR3 is 16 amino acids long. Trimming stripped 0 bases from V and 1 base from J, with 11 bases between. Germline V lookup: CDR1 LGHNA, CDR2 YNFKEQ. The DNA of the CDR3 is TGTGCCAGCAGCCAAGATAAAAGCGGTCGCACAGATACGCAGTATTTT. It yields the protein CASSQDKSGRTDTQYF.